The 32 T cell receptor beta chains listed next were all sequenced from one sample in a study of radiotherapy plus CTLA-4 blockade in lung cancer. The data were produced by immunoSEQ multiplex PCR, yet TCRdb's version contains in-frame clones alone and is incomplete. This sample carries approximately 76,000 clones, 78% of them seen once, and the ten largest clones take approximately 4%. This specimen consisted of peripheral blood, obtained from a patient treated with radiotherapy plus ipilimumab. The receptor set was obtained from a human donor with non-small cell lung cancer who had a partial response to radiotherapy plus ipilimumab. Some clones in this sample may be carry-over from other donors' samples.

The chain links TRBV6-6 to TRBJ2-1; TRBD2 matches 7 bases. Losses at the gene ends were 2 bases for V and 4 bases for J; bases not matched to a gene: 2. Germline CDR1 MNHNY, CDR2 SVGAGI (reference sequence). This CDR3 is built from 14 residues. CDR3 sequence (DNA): TGTGCCAGCAGTTACCGGGGGGATTACAATGAGCAGTTCTTC. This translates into CASSYRGDYNEQFF.

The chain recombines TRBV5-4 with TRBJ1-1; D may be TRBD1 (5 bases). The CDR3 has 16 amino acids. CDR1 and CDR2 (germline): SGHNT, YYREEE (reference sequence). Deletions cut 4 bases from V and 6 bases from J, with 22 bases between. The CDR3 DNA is TGTGCCAGCAGCCCAGATGGGGGGGTAGTCTTTTCTGAAGCTTTCTTT. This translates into CASSPDGGVVFSEAFF.

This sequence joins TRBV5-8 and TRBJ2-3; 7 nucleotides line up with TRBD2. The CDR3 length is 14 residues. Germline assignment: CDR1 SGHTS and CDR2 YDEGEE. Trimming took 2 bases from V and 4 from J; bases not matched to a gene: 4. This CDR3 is CASSFSLAADTQYF. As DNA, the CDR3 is TGTGCCAGCAGCTTCTCTCTAGCGGCAGATACGCAGTATTTT.

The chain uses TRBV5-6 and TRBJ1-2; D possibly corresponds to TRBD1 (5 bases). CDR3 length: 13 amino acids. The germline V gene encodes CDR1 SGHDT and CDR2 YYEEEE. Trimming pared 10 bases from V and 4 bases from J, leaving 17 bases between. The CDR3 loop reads CAGRQWSTYGYTF. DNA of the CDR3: TGTGCCGGACGACAGTGGTCTACCTATGGCTACACCTTC.

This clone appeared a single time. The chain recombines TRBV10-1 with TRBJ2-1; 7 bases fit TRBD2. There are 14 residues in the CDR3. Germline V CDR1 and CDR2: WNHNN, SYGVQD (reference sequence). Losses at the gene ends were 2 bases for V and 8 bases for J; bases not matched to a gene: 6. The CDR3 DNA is TGCGCCAGCAGTGAGAGGACTAGATTCGATGAGCAGTTCTTC. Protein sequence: CASSERTRFDEQFF.

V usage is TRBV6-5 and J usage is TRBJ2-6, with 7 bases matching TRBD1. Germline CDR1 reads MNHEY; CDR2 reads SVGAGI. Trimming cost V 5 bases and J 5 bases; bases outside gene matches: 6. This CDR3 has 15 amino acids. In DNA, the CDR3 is TGTGCCAGCAGTCACCGGGACAGCCGGGCCAACGTCCTGACTTTC. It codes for CASSHRDSRANVLTF.

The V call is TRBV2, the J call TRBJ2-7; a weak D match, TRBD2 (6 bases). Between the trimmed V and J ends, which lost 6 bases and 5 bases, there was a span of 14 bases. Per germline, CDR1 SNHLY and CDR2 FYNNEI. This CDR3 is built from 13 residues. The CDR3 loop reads CASSGGTNNEQYF. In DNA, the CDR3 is TGTGCCAGCAGCGGGGGAACGAACAACGAGCAGTACTTC.

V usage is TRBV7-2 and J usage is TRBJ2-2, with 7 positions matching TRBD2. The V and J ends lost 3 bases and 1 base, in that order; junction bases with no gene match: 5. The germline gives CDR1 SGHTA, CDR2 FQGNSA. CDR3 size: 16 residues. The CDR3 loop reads CASSFPAGLNTGELFF. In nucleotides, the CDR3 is TGTGCCAGCAGCTTCCCAGCGGGACTGAACACCGGGGAGCTGTTTTTT.

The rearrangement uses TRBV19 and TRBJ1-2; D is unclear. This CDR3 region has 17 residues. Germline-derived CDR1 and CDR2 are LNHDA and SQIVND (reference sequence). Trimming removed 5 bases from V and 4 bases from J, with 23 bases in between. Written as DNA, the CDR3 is TGTGCCAGTAGTCCGTGGGCAGCTACGGCCCTGCTCTATGGCTACACCTTC. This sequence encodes CASSPWAATALLYGYTF.

The CDR3 region has the DNA TGTGCCAGCAGTGGAAGGACAGGGGACTCCTACGAGCAGTACTTC. Translated, it gives CASSGRTGDSYEQYF. This sequence joins TRBV27 and TRBJ2-7; 9 bases match TRBD1. Looked up from germline, CDR1 is MNHEY and CDR2 is SMNVEV (reference sequence). With 5 bases clipped from V and 0 bases from J, the junction kept 5 bases outside the gene matches. The CDR3 has 15 amino acids.

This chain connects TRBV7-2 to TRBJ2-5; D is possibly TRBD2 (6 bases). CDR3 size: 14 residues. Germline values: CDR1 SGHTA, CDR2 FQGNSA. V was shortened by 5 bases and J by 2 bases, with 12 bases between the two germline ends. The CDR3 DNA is TGTGCCAGCAGCGCCCGACTAGTTCAAGAGACCCAGTACTTC. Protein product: CASSARLVQETQYF.

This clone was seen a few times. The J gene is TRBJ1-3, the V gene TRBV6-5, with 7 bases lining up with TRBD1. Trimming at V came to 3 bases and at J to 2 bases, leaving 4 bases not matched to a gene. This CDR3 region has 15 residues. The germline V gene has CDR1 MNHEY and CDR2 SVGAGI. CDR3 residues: CASSYDRAAGNTIYF. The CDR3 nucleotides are TGTGCCAGCAGTTATGACAGGGCGGCTGGAAACACCATATATTTT.

CDR3 coding DNA: TGTGCCATCACCATGGACAGGGGCTATGGCTACACCTTC. Its protein product is CAITMDRGYGYTF. The V gene is TRBV10-3, the J gene TRBJ1-2, with 9 bases matching TRBD1. The junction had 4 bases not matched to a gene; V was cut back by 7 bases and J by 4 bases. Germline CDR1 and CDR2: ENHRY and SYGVKD. This CDR3 comprises 13 residues.

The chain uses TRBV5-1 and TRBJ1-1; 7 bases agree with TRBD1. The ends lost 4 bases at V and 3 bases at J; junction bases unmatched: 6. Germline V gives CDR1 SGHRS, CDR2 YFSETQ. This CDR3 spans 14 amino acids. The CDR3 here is CASSPGQADTEAFF. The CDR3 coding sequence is TGCGCCAGCAGCCCTGGACAGGCAGACACTGAAGCTTTCTTT.

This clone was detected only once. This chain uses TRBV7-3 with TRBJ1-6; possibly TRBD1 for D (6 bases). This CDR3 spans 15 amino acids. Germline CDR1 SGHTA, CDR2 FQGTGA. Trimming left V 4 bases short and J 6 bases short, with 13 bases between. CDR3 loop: CASSSRGAPNSPLHF. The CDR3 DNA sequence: TGTGCCAGCAGCTCACGGGGGGCACCTAATTCACCCCTCCACTTT.

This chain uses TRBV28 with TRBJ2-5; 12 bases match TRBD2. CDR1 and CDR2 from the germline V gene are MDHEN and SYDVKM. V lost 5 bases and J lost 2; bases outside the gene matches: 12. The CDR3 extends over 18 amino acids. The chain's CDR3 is CASSPLARTSGAQETQYF. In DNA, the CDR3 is TGTGCCAGCAGTCCACTTGCCCGGACTAGCGGGGCGCAAGAGACCCAGTACTTC.

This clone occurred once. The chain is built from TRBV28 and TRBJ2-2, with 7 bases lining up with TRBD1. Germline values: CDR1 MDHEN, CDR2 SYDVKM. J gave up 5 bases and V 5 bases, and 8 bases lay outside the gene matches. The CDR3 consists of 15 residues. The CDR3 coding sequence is TGTGCCAGCAGTAGTCCGGGACAGAAAACCGGGGAGCTGTTTTTT. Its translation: CASSSPGQKTGELFF.

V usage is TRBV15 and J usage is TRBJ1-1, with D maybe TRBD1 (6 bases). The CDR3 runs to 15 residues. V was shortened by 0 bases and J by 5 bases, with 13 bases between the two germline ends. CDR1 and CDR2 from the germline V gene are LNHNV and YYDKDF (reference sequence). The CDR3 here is CATSRETTGLTEAFF. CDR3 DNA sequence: TGTGCCACCAGCAGAGAGACAACAGGGCTTACTGAAGCTTTCTTT. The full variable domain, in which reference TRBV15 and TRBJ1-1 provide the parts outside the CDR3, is DAMVIQNPRYQVTQFGKPVTLSCSQTLNHNVMYWYQQKSSQAPKLLFHYYDKDFNNEADTPDNFQSRRPNTSFCFLDIRSPGLGDTAMYLCATSRETTGLTEAFFGQGTRLTVV.

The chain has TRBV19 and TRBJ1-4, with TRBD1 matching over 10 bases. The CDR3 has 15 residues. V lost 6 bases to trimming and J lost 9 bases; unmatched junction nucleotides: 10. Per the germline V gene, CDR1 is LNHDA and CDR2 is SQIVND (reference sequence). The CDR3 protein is CASSLRTGGMKKLFF. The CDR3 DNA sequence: TGTGCCAGTAGCCTTCGGACAGGGGGGATGAAAAAACTGTTTTTT.

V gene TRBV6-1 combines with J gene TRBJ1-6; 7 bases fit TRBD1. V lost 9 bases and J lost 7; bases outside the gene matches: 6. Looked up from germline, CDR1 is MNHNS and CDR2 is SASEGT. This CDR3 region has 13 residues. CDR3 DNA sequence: TGTGCCAGTGCGGGACAGCTAAATTCACCCCTCCACTTT. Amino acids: CASAGQLNSPLHF.

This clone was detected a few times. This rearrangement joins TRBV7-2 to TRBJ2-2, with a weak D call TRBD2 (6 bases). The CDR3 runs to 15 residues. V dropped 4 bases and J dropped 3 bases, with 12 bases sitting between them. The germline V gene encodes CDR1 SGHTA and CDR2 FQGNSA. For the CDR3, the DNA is TGTGCCAGCAGCTCTAGACAGCGGGACACCGGGGAGCTGTTTTTT. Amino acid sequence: CASSSRQRDTGELFF.

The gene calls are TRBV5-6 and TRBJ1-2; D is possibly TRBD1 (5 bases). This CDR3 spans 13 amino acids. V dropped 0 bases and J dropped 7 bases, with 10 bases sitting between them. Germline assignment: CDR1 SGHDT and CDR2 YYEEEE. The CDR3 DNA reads TGTGCCAGCAGCTTGGAGGGGTCAGGTGGCTACACCTTC. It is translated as CASSLEGSGGYTF.

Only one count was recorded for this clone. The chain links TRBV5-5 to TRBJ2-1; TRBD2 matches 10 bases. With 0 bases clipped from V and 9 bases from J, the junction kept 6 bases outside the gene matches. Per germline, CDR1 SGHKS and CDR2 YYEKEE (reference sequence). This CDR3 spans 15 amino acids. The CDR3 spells CASSLVPSGRGEQFF. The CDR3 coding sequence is TGTGCCAGCAGCTTGGTCCCTAGCGGGAGAGGTGAGCAGTTCTTC.

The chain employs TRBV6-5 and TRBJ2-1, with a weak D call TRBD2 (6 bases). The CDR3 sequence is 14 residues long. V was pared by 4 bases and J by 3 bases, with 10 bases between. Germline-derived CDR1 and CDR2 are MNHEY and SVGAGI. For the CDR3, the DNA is TGTGCCAGCAGTTTACCCGGGGGCTACAATGAGCAGTTCTTC. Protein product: CASSLPGGYNEQFF.

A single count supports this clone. The CDR3 is CASSLVPDTSTDTQYF. DNA of the CDR3: TGTGCCAGCAGCTTAGTCCCGGACACCAGCACAGATACGCAGTATTTT. This chain joins TRBV7-2 and TRBJ2-3, with a tentative D call TRBD1 (5 bases). Germline V lookup: CDR1 SGHTA, CDR2 FQGNSA. There are 16 residues in the CDR3. Trimming stripped 1 base from V and 0 bases from J, with 11 bases between.

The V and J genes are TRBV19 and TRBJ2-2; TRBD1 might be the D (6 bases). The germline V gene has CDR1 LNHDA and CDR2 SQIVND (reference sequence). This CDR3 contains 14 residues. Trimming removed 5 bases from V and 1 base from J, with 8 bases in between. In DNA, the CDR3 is TGTGCCAGTAGTCAGGGGAGGAACACCGGGGAGCTGTTTTTT. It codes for CASSQGRNTGELFF.

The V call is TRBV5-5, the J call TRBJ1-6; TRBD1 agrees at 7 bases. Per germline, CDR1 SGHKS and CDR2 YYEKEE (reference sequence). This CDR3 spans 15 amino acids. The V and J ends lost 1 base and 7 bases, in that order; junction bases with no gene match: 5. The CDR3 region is CASSLLGTVNSPLHF. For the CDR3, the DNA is TGTGCCAGCAGCTTGCTAGGGACAGTGAATTCACCCCTCCACTTT.

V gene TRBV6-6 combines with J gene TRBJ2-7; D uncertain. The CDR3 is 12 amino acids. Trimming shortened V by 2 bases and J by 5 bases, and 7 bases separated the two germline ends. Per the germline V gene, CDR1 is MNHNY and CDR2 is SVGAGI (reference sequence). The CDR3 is CASSYIADEQYF. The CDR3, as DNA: TGTGCCAGCAGTTACATCGCAGACGAGCAGTACTTC.

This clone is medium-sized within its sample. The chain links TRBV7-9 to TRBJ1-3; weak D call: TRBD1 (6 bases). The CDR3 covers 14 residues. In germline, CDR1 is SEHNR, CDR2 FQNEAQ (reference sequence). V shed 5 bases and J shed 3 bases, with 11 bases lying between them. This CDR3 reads CASSNNRVGNTIYF. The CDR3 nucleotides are TGTGCCAGCAGCAACAACAGGGTTGGAAACACCATATATTTT.

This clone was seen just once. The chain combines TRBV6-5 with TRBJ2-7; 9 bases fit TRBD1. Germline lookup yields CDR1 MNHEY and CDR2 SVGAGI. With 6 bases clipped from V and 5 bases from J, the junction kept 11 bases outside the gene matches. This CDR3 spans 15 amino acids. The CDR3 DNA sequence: TGTGCCAGCAGGGATCCGGGACAGGGATCTCACGAGCAGTACTTC. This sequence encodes CASRDPGQGSHEQYF.

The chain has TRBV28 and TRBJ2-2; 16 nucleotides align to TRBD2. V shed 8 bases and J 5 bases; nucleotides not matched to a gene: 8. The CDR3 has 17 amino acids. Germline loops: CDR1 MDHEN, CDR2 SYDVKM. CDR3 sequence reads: CASEGLAGGWGTGELFF. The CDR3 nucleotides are TGTGCCAGCGAGGGACTAGCGGGAGGGTGGGGGACCGGGGAGCTGTTTTTT.

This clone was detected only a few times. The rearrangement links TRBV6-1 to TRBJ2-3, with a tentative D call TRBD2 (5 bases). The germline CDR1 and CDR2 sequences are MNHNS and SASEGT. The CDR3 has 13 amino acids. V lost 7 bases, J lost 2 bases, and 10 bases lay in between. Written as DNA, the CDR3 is TGTGCCAGCACCCGCGACTACACAGATACGCAGTATTTT. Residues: CASTRDYTDTQYF.